Sequencing of this T cell receptor (beta chain) was carried out in a study of OX40 agonist ivuxolimab in advanced cancers. For the study at large: Patients enrolled in dose escalation were diagnosed with hepatocellular carcinoma, melanoma, renal cell or head and neck cancer.

Study-wide points: At doses 0.1 to 3.0 mg/kg, CD4+ and CD8+ clones expanded.

Patients were ineligible given autoimmune disease history or systemic immunosuppression. With regard to this clone: Antigen unknown.

Produced via immunoSEQ multiplex PCR; TCRdb's table is partial and in-frame only. The profile covers fewer than 60,000 clones, with 80% appearing a single time and about 3.9% taken by the ten largest. Trimming stripped 5 bases from V and 2 bases from J, with 13 bases between. The CDR3 has 14 amino acids. Sequenced here: CD4+ or CD8+ T cells sorted from blood, sampled in a trial of the OX40 agonist ivuxolimab. The TCR was taken from an adult with an advanced solid tumor such as melanoma, head and neck, liver or kidney cancer. This rearrangement joins TRBV6-7 to TRBJ2-7; no firm D call. TRBV6-7 is an ORF, and what it does is uncertain. The CDR3 protein is CASSLLLPPYEQYF. CDR3 in DNA: TGTGCCAGCAGTCTACTCCTTCCTCCCTACGAGCAGTACTTC.